The 15 T cell receptor beta chains listed next were all sequenced from one sample in a study of patients and donors after allogeneic stem cell transplantation. TCRdb analysed the RT-PCR reads with MiXCR anew, one entry per CDR3 protein. The sample includes 800,000 to 1,000,000 distinct CDR3 sequences, 15% to 20% of them seen just once. Sequencing was performed on blood, either unsorted or a sorted T cell fraction (not recorded which). Every receptor here comes from a human donor who was either an allogeneic HSCT recipient or a stem cell or donor lymphocyte infusion donor (not recorded which). It is not recorded whose cells these are; they may come from a transplant donor.

This clonotype has a count of ten or more. The chain employs TRBV4-3 and TRBJ1-5; 7 nucleotides align to TRBD1. V gave up 8 bases and J gave up 7 bases; unmatched junction bases: 8. Germline CDR1 is LGHNA and CDR2 is YSLEER. The CDR3 extends over 13 amino acids. CDR3 loop: CASSLDRAQPQHF. The CDR3 DNA sequence: TGCGCCAGCTCCCTCGACAGGGCACAGCCCCAGCATTTT.

This clonotype was observed a handful of times. The rearrangement uses TRBV7-6 and TRBJ1-1; D gene unclear. CDR1 and CDR2 from the germline V gene are SGHVS and FNYEAQ. This CDR3 comprises 13 residues. The V end was cut by 5 bases, the J end by 4 bases, with 11 bases between. CDR3 amino acids: CASSPVGSTEAFF. CDR3 nucleotides: TGTGCCAGCAGCCCAGTGGGGAGCACTGAAGCTTTCTTT.

This rearrangement joins TRBV2 to TRBJ2-3; TRBD2 might be the D (6 bases). The CDR3 spans 16 residues. Germline values: CDR1 SNHLY, CDR2 FYNNEI. V lost 3 bases, J lost 4 bases, and 17 bases lay in between. As DNA, the CDR3 is TGTGCCAGCAGTGAGCGTGCTAGCGACGTCTCAGATACGCAGTATTTT. As protein: CASSERASDVSDTQYF.

The rearrangement links TRBV10-3 to TRBJ2-1, with TRBD2 matching 11 bases. This CDR3 comprises 15 residues. Germline V gene data show CDR1 as ENHRY and CDR2 as SYGVKD. The ends lost 3 bases at V and 5 bases at J; junction bases unmatched: 3. CDR3 bases: TGTGCCATCAGTGATTTAGCGGGGGGGCACAATGAGCAGTTCTTC. Residues: CAISDLAGGHNEQFF.

This clonotype turned up a few times. This sequence joins TRBV27 and TRBJ2-7; 11 bases are a match to TRBD2. Germline V gene lookup returns CDR1 MNHEY and CDR2 SMNVEV (reference sequence). The CDR3 contains 18 residues. Trimming removed 0 bases from V and 3 bases from J; junction bases left unmatched: 10. CDR3 sequence reads: CASSLSPLGTSGSYEQYF. For the CDR3, the DNA is TGTGCCAGCAGTTTATCGCCCCTTGGGACTAGCGGCAGCTACGAGCAGTACTTC.

This clonotype was recorded at least ten times. The chain employs TRBV12-3 or TRBV12-4 and TRBJ1-1; maybe TRBD1 (6 bases). This CDR3 comprises 14 residues. V gave up 1 base and J gave up 5 bases, with 11 bases separating them. The CDR3 loop reads CASSLVGGATEAFF. CDR3 coding DNA: TGTGCCAGCAGTTTAGTTGGGGGCGCGACTGAAGCTTTCTTT.

The gene calls are TRBV29-1 and TRBJ2-5, with a weak D call TRBD2 (6 bases). The germline CDR1 and CDR2 sequences are SQVTM and ANQGSEA. V gave up 6 bases and J gave up 5 bases, with 19 bases separating them. There are 14 residues in the CDR3. The CDR3: CSVARDLPLETQYF. The CDR3 DNA reads as TGCAGCGTCGCCCGGGACTTACCACTCGAGACCCAGTACTTC.

This clonotype was counted ten times or more. The chain carries TRBV12-3 or TRBV12-4 and TRBJ1-5, with TRBD1 matching 9 bases. The V segment lost 8 bases and the J segment 9 bases; nucleotides outside the gene matches: 17. CDR3 length equals 16 residues. CDR3 loop: CASRPPGQGQSGPQHF. As DNA, the CDR3 is TGTGCCAGCCGACCTCCGGGACAGGGACAATCAGGGCCCCAGCATTTT.

This clonotype was counted ten times or more. Its ends do not fully match the called genes, so a read error is possible. The chain couples TRBV27 to TRBJ2-1, with 9 bases matching TRBD1. The CDR3 loop spans 13 amino acids. Germline CDR1 MNHEY, CDR2 SMNVEV (reference sequence). CDR3 DNA sequence: TGTGCTAGCAGCTTAGACAGGGGGAATGAGCAGTTCTTC. It codes for CASSLDRGNEQFF.

At least ten counts were recorded for this clonotype. The V and J genes are TRBV4-1 and TRBJ2-4; D might be TRBD1 (6 bases). CDR1 and CDR2 (germline): MGHRA, YSYEKL. V was trimmed by 3 bases and J by 8 bases, leaving 17 bases between them. The CDR3 length is 15 residues. The CDR3 protein is CASSHRQERRDIQYF. CDR3 bases: TGCGCCAGCAGCCACCGACAGGAACGACGGGACATTCAGTACTTC.

This clonotype was seen more than once but under ten times. The genes are TRBV7-9 and TRBJ1-6, with D maybe TRBD1 (5 bases). The CDR3 runs 15 residues. Germline V gene sequence: CDR1 SEHNR, CDR2 FQNEAQ (reference sequence). V was clipped by 2 bases and J by 5 bases, with 10 bases between them. The CDR3 reads CASSLLGVNNSPLHF. As DNA, the CDR3 is TGTGCCAGCAGCTTACTGGGGGTGAATAATTCACCCCTCCACTTT.

This clonotype was counted a few times. This chain joins TRBV6-1 and TRBJ1-2; D gene unclear. This CDR3 is built from 13 residues. V lost 6 bases, J lost 6 bases, and 14 bases lay in between. Germline CDR1 reads MNHNS; CDR2 reads SASEGT. The CDR3 sequence: CASRDPTAHGYTF. Here the CDR3 DNA reads TGTGCCAGCAGGGACCCAACCGCCCATGGCTACACCTTC.

This clonotype was seen a few times. This chain links TRBV24-1 with TRBJ2-3; TRBD1 aligns across 7 bases. CDR3 length: 16 amino acids. Looked up from germline, CDR1 is KGHDR and CDR2 is SFDVKD. The V segment lost 4 bases and the J segment 4 bases; nucleotides outside the gene matches: 10. CDR3: CATSDPKQGYADTQYF. The CDR3 DNA sequence: TGTGCCACCAGTGACCCTAAACAGGGGTACGCAGATACGCAGTATTTT.

Ten or more counts support this clonotype. V gene TRBV25-1 combines with J gene TRBJ1-1; D is unclear. CDR1 and CDR2 (germline): MGHDK, SYGVNS. CDR3 length: 12 amino acids. V was pared by 0 bases and J by 11 bases, with 10 bases between. CDR3 region: CASSEYGSLAFF. DNA for the CDR3: TGTGCCAGCAGTGAATATGGCAGTTTGGCTTTCTTT. The whole variable domain, remainder taken from reference TRBV25-1 and TRBJ1-1, is EADIYQTPRYLVIGTGKKITLECSQTMGHDKMYWYQQDPGMELHLIHYSYGVNSTEKGDLSSESTVSRIRTEHFPLTLESARPSHTSQYLCASSEYGSLAFFGQGTRLTVV.

The J gene is TRBJ1-5, the V gene TRBV30; D might be TRBD1 (6 bases). This CDR3 spans 15 amino acids. CDR1 and CDR2 from the germline V gene are GTSNPN and SVGIG (reference sequence). Trimming cost V 0 bases and J 4 bases, with 13 bases left between them. The CDR3 DNA is TGTGCCTGGAGTGTAGAGGGGGGGGCTAATCAGCCCCAGCATTTT. This translates into CAWSVEGGANQPQHF.